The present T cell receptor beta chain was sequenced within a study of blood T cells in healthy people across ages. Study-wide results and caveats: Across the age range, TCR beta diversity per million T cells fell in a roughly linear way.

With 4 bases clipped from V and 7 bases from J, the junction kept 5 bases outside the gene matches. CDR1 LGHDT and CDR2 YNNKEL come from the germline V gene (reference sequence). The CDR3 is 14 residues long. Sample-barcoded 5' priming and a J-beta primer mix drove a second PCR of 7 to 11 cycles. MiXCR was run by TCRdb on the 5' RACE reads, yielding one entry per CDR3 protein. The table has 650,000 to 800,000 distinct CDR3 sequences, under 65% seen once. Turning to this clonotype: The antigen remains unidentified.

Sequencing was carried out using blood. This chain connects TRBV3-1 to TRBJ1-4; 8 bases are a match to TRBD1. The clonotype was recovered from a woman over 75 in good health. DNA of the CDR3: TGTGCCAGCAGCCGCGCCGGGACAGGTGAAAAACTGTTTTTT. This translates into CASSRAGTGEKLFF.